This T cell receptor (beta chain) was sequenced in a study of blood T cell repertoires in COVID-19. Study-level information: T cells, B-cell-depleted T cells, or PBMCs supplied cDNA or gDNA.

This CDR3 is built from 15 residues. The V and J ends lost 7 bases and 5 bases respectively, with 18 bases between them. From germline, CDR1 is MNHEY and CDR2 SVGAGI. Here immunoSEQ multiplex PCR was the method, and the copy in TCRdb shows in-frame clones only, minus some. The table lists under 150,000 clones, 80% to 90% of them singletons. The sequencing input was peripheral blood. The chain uses TRBV6-5 and TRBJ2-1, with D possibly TRBD2 on 6 matching bases. This receptor was identified in a woman aged 55-70 years with COVID-19, enrolled during active disease. The CDR3 DNA reads as TGTGCCAGCACCCCGTCCTACGGGGGACACAATGAGCAGTTCTTC. It codes for CASTPSYGGHNEQFF.